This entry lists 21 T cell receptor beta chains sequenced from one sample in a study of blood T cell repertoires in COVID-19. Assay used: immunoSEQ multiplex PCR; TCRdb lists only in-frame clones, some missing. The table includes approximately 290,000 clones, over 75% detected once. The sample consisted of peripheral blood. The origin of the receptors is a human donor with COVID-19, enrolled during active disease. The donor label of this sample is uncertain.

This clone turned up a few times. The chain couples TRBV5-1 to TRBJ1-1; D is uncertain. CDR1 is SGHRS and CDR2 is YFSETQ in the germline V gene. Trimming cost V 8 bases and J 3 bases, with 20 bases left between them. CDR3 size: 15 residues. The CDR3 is CASTYDPGRDTEAFF. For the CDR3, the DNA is TGCGCCAGTACGTATGATCCGGGGAGAGACACTGAAGCTTTCTTT.

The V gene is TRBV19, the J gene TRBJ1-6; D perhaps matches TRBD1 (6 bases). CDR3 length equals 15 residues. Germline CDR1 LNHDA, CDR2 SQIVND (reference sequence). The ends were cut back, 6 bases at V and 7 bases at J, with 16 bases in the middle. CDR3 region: CASSTGSLGNSPLHF. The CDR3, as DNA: TGTGCCAGTAGCACAGGGTCCCTCGGGAATTCACCCCTCCACTTT.

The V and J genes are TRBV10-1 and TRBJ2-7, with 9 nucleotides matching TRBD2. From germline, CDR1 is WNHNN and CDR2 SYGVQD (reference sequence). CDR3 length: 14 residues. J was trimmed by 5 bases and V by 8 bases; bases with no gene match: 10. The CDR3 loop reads CASPPRLAADEQYF. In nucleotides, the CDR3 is TGCGCCAGCCCGCCCCGACTAGCGGCGGACGAGCAGTACTTC.

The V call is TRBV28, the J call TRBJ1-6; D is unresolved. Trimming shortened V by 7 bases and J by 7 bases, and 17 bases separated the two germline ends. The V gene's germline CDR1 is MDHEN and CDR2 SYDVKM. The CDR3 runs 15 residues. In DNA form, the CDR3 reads TGTGCCAGCACCCGGCCGGGTTCGTGGAATTCACCCCTCCACTTT. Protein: CASTRPGSWNSPLHF.

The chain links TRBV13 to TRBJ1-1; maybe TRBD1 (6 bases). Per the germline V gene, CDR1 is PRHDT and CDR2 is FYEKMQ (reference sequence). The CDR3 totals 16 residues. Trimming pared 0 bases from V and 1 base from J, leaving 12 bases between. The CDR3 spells CASSLGQGRRNTEAFF. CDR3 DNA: TGTGCCAGCAGCTTAGGGCAGGGGCGTAGGAACACTGAAGCTTTCTTT.

CDR3 in DNA: TGCGCCAGCAGGCAGAATCGGGGACTAGCGGGATACAATGAGCAGTTCTTC. It encodes CASRQNRGLAGYNEQFF. The J gene is TRBJ2-1, the V gene TRBV23-1; 13 nucleotides agree with TRBD2. TRBV23-1 is designated an ORF whose function remains uncertain. The junction had 9 bases not matched to a gene; V was cut back by 6 bases and J by 4 bases. This CDR3 has 17 residues.

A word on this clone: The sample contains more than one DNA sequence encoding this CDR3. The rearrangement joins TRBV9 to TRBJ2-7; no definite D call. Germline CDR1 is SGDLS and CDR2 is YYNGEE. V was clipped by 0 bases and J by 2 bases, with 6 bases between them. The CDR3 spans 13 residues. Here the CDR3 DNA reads TGTGCCAGCAGCGTAGCTGGAGCCTACGAGCAGTACTTC. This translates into CASSVAGAYEQYF.

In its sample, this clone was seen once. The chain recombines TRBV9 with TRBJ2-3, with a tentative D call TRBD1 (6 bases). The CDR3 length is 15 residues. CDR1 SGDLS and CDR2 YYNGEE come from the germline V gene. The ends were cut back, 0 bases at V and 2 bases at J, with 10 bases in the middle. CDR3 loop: CASSVGTVDTDTQYF. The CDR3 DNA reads TGTGCCAGCAGCGTAGGGACAGTCGACACAGATACGCAGTATTTT.

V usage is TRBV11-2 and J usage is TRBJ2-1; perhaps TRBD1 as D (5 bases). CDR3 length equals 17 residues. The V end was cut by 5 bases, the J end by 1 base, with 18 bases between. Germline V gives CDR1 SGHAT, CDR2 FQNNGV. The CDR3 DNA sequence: TGTGCCAGCAGCGTCCTACCAAGGGGCCCTTCCTACAATGAGCAGTTCTTC. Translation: CASSVLPRGPSYNEQFF.

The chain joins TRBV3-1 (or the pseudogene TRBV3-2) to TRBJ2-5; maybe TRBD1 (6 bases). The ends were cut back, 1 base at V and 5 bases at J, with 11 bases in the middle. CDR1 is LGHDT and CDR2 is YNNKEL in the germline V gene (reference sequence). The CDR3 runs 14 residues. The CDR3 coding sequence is TGTGCCAGCAGCCAAGTGACAGGAAGGGAGACCCAGTACTTC. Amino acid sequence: CASSQVTGRETQYF.

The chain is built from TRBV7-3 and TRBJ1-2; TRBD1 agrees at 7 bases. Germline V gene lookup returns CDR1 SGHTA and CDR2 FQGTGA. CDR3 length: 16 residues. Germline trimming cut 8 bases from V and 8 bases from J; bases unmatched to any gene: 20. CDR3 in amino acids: CASLHGTELEQRGYTF. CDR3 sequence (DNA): TGTGCCAGCCTGCATGGGACAGAACTAGAACAACGGGGCTACACCTTC.

The CDR3 DNA is TGCGCCAGCAGCCAAGCAAGCGAATCCGAGACCCAGTACTTC. Translating it yields CASSQASESETQYF. The V call is TRBV4-1, the J call TRBJ2-5, with D hard to call. The CDR3 runs 14 residues. V dropped 1 base and J dropped 5 bases, with 11 bases sitting between them. Per germline, CDR1 MGHRA and CDR2 YSYEKL.

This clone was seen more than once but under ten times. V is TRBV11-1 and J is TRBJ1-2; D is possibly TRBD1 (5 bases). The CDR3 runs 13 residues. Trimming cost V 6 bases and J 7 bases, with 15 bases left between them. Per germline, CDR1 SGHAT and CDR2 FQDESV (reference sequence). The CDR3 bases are TGTGCCAGCAGGCCCACGAGACAGATTGGCTACACCTTC. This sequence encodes CASRPTRQIGYTF.

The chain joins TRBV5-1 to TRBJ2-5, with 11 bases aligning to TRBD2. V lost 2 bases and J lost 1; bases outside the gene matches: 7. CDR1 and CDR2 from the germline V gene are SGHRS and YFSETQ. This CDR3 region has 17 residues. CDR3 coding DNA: TGCGCCAGCAGCTTAACCCCGGGACTAGCGGCCCAAGAGACCCAGTACTTC. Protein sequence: CASSLTPGLAAQETQYF. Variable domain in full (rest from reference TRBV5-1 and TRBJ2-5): KAGVTQTPRYLIKTRGQQVTLSCSPISGHRSVSWYQQTPGQGLQFLFEYFSETQRNKGNFPGRFSGRQFSNSRSEMNVSTLELGDSALYLCASSLTPGLAAQETQYFGPGTRLLVL.

The CDR3 bases are TGTGCCAGCAGTCCCATAGCGGGAGTGGGATACGAGCAGTACTTC. This translates into CASSPIAGVGYEQYF. The chain is built from TRBV28 and TRBJ2-7; 9 positions agree with TRBD2. V shed 5 bases, J shed 4 bases, and the junction held 9 bases outside the gene matches. CDR1 MDHEN and CDR2 SYDVKM come from the germline V gene. The CDR3 spans 15 residues. Variable domain in full (rest from reference TRBV28 and TRBJ2-7): DVKVTQSSRYLVKRTGEKVFLECVQDMDHENMFWYRQDPGLGLRLIYFSYDVKMKEKGDIPEGYSVSREKKERFSLILESASTNQTSMYLCASSPIAGVGYEQYFGPGTRLTVT.

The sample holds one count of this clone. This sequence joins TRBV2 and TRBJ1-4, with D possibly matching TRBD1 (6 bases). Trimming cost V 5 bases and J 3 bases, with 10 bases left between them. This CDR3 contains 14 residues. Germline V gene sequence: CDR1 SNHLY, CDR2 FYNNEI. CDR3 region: CASSRGGANEKLFF. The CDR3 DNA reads TGTGCCAGCAGTCGAGGGGGGGCTAATGAAAAACTGTTTTTT.

Here the CDR3 reads CSVVRAAYGYTF. As DNA, the CDR3 is TGCAGCGTTGTGAGGGCCGCCTATGGCTACACCTTC. This chain joins TRBV29-1 and TRBJ1-2; no definite D call. Deletions cut 4 bases from V and 4 bases from J, with 10 bases between. This CDR3 is 12 amino acids long. Germline values: CDR1 SQVTM, CDR2 ANQGSEA.

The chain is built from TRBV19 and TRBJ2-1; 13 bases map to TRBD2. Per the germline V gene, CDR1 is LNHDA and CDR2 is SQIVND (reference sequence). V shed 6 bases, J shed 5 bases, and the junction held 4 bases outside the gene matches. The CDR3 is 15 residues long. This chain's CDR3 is CASRRGLAGNNEQFF. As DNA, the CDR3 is TGTGCCAGTAGGAGGGGACTAGCGGGAAACAATGAGCAGTTCTTC.

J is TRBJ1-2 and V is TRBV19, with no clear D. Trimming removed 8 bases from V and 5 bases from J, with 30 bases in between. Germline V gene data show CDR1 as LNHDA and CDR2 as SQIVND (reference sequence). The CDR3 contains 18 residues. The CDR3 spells CASSVVRGLEVKRYGYTF. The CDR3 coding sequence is TGTGCCAGTTCGGTCGTTCGCGGCCTAGAGGTGAAGAGGTATGGCTACACCTTC.

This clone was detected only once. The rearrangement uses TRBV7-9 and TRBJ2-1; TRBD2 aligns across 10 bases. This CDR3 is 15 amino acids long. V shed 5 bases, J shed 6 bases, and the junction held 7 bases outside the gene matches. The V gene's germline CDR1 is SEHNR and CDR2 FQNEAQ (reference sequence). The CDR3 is CASSLDLAGVNEQFF. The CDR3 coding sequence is TGTGCCAGCAGCCTCGATCTAGCGGGAGTCAATGAGCAGTTCTTC.

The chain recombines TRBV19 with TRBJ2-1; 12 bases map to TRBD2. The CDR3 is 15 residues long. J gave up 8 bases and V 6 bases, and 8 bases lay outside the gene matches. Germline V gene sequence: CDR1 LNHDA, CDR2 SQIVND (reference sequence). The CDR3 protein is CASSETSGSLHEQFF. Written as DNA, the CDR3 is TGTGCCAGTAGCGAGACTAGCGGGAGTCTTCATGAGCAGTTCTTC.